The clone carrying this T cell receptor beta chain was detected only a few times. TCRdb itself ran the PCR reads through MiXCR, one entry per CDR3 protein. Among 20,000 to 30,000 distinct CDR3 sequences listed, about a sixth were seen once. The length of the CDR3 is 13 residues. Trimming took 5 bases from V and 2 from J, leaving 10 bases between them. The germline V gene encodes CDR1 SGHAT and CDR2 FQNNGV. Naive CD8 libraries used roughly 17,000 to 1,100,000 sorted cells and 10%, 30% or 50% RNA. The authors gated naive CD8 T cells as CD8+CD4-CCR7+CD45RA+ for sorting. The sample originates from a study of molecular identifiers for immune sequencing clone quantification.

The sequencing sample was made of naive CD8+ T cells from blood, with Jurkat cell RNA spiked in. Described subset: FACS-sorted CD8+CD4-CCR7+CD45RA+ naive T cells. The gene calls are TRBV11-2 and TRBJ2-7; D is uncertain. This clonotype was obtained from a human donor in good health. Some libraries in this study had Jurkat cell RNA spiked in. The CDR3, as DNA: TGTGCCAGCAGCGGAACAGCAGCCTACGAGCAGTACTTC. Encoded protein: CASSGTAAYEQYF.